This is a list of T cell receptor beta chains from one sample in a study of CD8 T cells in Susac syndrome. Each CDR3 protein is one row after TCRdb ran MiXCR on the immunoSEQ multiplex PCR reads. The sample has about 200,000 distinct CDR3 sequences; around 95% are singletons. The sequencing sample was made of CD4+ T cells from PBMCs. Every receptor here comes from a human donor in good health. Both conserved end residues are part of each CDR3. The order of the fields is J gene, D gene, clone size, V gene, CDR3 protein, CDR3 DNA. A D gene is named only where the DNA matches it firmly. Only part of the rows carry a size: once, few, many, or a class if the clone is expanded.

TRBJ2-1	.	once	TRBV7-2	CASSSRGDEQFF	TGTGCCAGCAGCTCCAGGGGGGATGAGCAGTTCTTC
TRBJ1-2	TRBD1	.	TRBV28	CASSSSGTGINGYTF	TGTGCCAGCAGCTCGAGCGGGACAGGGATAAATGGCTACACCTTC
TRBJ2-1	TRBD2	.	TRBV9	CASSASGGAVRSYNEQFF	TGTGCCAGCAGCGCAAGCGGGGGGGCCGTACGCTCCTACAATGAGCAGTTCTTC
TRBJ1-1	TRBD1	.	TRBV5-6	CASSSPDRAITEAFF	TGTGCCAGCAGCTCACCCGACAGGGCTATCACTGAAGCTTTCTTT
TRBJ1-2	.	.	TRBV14	CASSPGTDSYTF	TGTGCCAGCAGCCCGGGGACGGACTCCTACACCTTC
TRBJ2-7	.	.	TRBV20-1	CSATAVYEQYF	TGCAGTGCTACTGCGGTCTACGAGCAGTACTTC
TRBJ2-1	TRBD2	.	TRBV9	CASSFSGEGYNEQFF	TGTGCCAGCAGCTTTAGCGGGGAGGGTTACAATGAGCAGTTCTTC
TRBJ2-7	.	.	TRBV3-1	CASSLQVGPYEQYF	TGTGCCAGCAGCCTGCAGGTCGGCCCCTACGAGCAGTACTTC
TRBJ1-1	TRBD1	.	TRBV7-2	CASSLAGQGSEAFF	TGTGCCAGCAGCTTAGCGGGACAGGGGTCGGAAGCTTTCTTT
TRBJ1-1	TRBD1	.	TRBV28	CASSFSTGGRTEAFF	TGTGCCAGCAGTTTTAGTACAGGGGGCCGCACTGAAGCTTTCTTT
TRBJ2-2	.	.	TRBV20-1	CSAEDRSNTGELFF	TGCAGTGCTGAAGACAGGAGCAACACCGGGGAGCTGTTTTTT
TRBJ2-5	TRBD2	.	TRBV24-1	CATSDRAGGEETQYF	TGTGCCACCAGTGACAGAGCGGGAGGCGAAGAGACCCAGTACTTC
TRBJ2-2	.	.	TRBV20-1	CSAGTVTGELFF	TGCAGTGCTGGGACTGTCACCGGGGAGCTGTTTTTT
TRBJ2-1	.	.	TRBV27	CASSSYLRGNEQFF	TGTGCCAGCAGTAGCTACCTCCGGGGAAATGAGCAGTTCTTC
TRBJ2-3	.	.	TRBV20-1	CSARRPGTTDTQYF	TGCAGTGCTAGGCGACCGGGGACCACAGATACGCAGTATTTT
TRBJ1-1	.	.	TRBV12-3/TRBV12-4	CASSPGGRWNEAFF	TGTGCCAGCAGTCCGGGGGGACGATGGAATGAAGCTTTCTTT
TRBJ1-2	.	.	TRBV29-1	CSVVRTENGYTF	TGCAGCGTTGTAAGGACAGAAAATGGCTACACCTTC
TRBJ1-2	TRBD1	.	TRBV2	CASSVQGIGYTF	TGTGCCAGCAGTGTACAGGGGATTGGCTACACCTTC
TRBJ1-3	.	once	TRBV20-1	CSAELTRPRFLDSGNTIYF	TGCAGTGCAGAACTAACACGGCCTCGGTTTTTGGACTCTGGAAACACCATATATTTT
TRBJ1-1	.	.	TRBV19	CASSIVAGSTEAFF	TGTGCCAGTAGTATAGTTGCGGGGAGCACTGAAGCTTTCTTT
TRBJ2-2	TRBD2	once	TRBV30	CAWSQSLPGTTNTGELFF	TGTGCCTGGAGTCAATCGCTACCCGGGACTACGAACACCGGGGAGCTGTTTTTT
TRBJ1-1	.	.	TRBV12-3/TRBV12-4	CASSLGDAVKAFF	TGTGCCAGCAGTTTAGGAGACGCGGTCAAAGCTTTCTTT
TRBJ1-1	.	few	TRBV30	CAWSVTLNTEAFF	TGTGCCTGGAGTGTCACCCTGAACACTGAAGCTTTCTTT
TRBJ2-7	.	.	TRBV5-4	CASSSYRDVPYEQYF	TGTGCCAGCAGCTCGTACAGGGATGTCCCCTACGAGCAGTACTTC
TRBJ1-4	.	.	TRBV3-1	CASSQVGTTNEKLFF	TGTGCCAGCAGCCAAGTAGGAACAACTAATGAAAAACTGTTTTTT
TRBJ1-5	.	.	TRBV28	CASSWGTSNQPQHF	TGTGCCAGCAGTTGGGGTACGAGCAATCAGCCCCAGCATTTT
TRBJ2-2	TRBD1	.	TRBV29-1	CSGRDRNTGELFF	TGCAGCGGCCGGGACAGGAACACCGGGGAGCTGTTTTTT
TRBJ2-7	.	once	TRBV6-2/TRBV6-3	CASSRTARHEQYF	TGTGCCAGCAGCAGGACAGCGCGGCACGAGCAGTACTTC
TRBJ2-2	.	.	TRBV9	CASSLDPRDGELFF	TGTGCCAGCTCCCTAGATCCCCGAGACGGGGAGCTGTTTTTT
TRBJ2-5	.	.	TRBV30	CAWSVLERGTQYF	TGTGCCTGGAGTGTACTGGAAAGAGGTACCCAGTACTTC
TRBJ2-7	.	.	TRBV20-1	CSASPPGLFSEQYF	TGCAGTGCTAGCCCCCCAGGGCTCTTCTCCGAGCAGTACTTC
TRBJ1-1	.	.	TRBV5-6	CASTKEGFEAFF	TGTGCCAGCACAAAGGAAGGATTTGAAGCTTTCTTT
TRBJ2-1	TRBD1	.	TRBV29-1	CSVEGGWGTGAFNEQFF	TGCAGCGTTGAAGGCGGATGGGGGACAGGGGCTTTCAATGAGCAGTTCTTC
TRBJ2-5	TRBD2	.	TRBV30	CAWSLMRGETQYF	TGTGCCTGGAGTTTAATGCGGGGGGAGACCCAGTACTTC
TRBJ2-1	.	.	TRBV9	CASSVERESFNEQFF	TGTGCCAGCAGCGTAGAACGGGAGTCCTTCAATGAGCAGTTCTTC
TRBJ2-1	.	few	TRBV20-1	CSARARGSYNEQFF	TGCAGTGCTAGAGCTCGGGGCTCCTACAATGAGCAGTTCTTC
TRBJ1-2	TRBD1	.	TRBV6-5	CASSRTGGGYTF	TGTGCCAGCAGTAGGACAGGGGGAGGCTACACCTTC
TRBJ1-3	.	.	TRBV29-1	CSVGQSGNTIYF	TGCAGCGTGGGACAATCCGGAAACACCATATATTTT
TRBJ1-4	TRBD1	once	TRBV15	CATSRDRAVEKLFF	TGTGCCACCAGCAGGGACAGGGCGGTTGAAAAACTGTTTTTT
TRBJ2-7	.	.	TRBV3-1	CASRNQGIPYEQYF	TGTGCCAGCAGAAATCAGGGGATTCCCTACGAGCAGTACTTC
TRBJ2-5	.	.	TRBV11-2	CASRDGETQYF	TGTGCCAGCAGAGACGGAGAGACCCAGTACTTC
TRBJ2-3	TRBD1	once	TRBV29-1	CSVVGTGEGDTQYF	TGCAGCGTTGTTGGTACAGGGGAAGGAGATACGCAGTATTTT
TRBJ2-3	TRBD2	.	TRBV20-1	CSTSSQRGDGTDTQYF	TGCAGTACTAGCAGCCAGCGGGGGGACGGGACAGATACGCAGTATTTT
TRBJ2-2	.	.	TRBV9	CASSVGISTTGELFF	TGTGCCAGCAGCGTAGGGATATCGACCACCGGGGAGCTGTTTTTT
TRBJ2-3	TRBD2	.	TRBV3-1	CASSQTSGSGDTQYF	TGTGCCAGCAGTCAAACTAGCGGGAGTGGAGATACGCAGTATTTT
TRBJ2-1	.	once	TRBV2	CASNQAPSEQFF	TGTGCCAGCAACCAGGCACCTAGTGAGCAGTTCTTC
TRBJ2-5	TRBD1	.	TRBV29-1	CSAEVGTGGEETQYF	TGCAGCGCCGAAGTAGGGACAGGGGGGGAAGAGACCCAGTACTTC
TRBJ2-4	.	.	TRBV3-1	CACSQDYSMSGNIQYF	TGTGCCTGCAGCCAGGATTATAGTATGTCGGGAAACATTCAGTACTTC
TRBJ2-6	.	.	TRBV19	CATGLSGANVLTF	TGTGCCACCGGGTTATCTGGGGCCAACGTCCTGACTTTC
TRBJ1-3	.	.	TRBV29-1	CSVEVDSGNTIYF	TGCAGCGTTGAGGTGGACTCTGGAAACACCATATATTTT
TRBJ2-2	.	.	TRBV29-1	CSVGYPGELFF	TGCAGCGTTGGTTACCCCGGGGAGCTGTTTTTT
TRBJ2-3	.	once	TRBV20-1	CSAPVGDGVTDTQYF	TGCAGTGCCCCGGTTGGGGATGGTGTCACAGATACGCAGTATTTT
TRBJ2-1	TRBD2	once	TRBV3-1	CASSPFSGSHEQFF	TGTGCCAGCAGCCCTTTTAGCGGGAGTCATGAGCAGTTCTTC
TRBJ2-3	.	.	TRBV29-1	CSVARDISTDTQYF	TGCAGCGTTGCGCGGGACATTAGCACAGATACGCAGTATTTT
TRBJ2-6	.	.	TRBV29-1	CSVETGTGSGANVLTF	TGCAGCGTTGAAACCGGAACAGGCTCTGGGGCCAACGTCCTGACTTTC